These 9 T cell receptor beta chains originate from one sample sequenced in a study of control samples from healthy donors and cancer patients. The protocol was immunoSEQ multiplex PCR, while the TCRdb copy is restricted to in-frame clones and leaves out a portion. The sample includes about 150,000 clones, roughly 93% of them seen just once. The sequencing input was blood. The receptors here all came from a man in his fifties in good health.

V and J are TRBV5-1 and TRBJ2-1; 10 nucleotides match TRBD2. With 0 bases clipped from V and 6 bases from J, the junction kept 3 bases outside the gene matches. Per the germline V gene, CDR1 is SGHRS and CDR2 is YFSETQ. CDR3 length: 15 residues. CDR3 sequence: CASSLASGRANEQFF. CDR3 bases: TGCGCCAGCAGCTTGGCAAGCGGGAGGGCCAATGAGCAGTTCTTC.

The rearrangement joins TRBV3-1 (or the pseudogene TRBV3-2) to TRBJ1-2, with D uncertain. The CDR3 spans 16 residues. The germline gives CDR1 LGHDT, CDR2 YNNKEL (reference sequence). V shed 0 bases and J shed 4 bases, with 15 bases lying between them. CDR3 bases: TGTGCCAGCAGCCAAGAGAAGAATTCGGTGGTCTATGGCTACACCTTC. It is translated as CASSQEKNSVVYGYTF.

The CDR3: CASTTTDSYGYTF. In DNA form, the CDR3 reads TGTGCCAGCACTACGACAGACTCCTATGGCTACACCTTC. The chain carries TRBV2 and TRBJ1-2, with D perhaps matching TRBD1 (5 bases). The CDR3 is 13 amino acids. Germline V CDR1 and CDR2: SNHLY, FYNNEI. Trimming stripped 7 bases from V and 4 bases from J, with 13 bases between.

CDR3 loop: CASSQGRGKVNTIYF. The DNA of the CDR3 is TGTGCCAGCAGCCAAGGTCGGGGAAAAGTAAACACCATATATTTT. This sequence joins TRBV3-1 (or the pseudogene TRBV3-2) and TRBJ1-3; D not resolved. This CDR3 is built from 15 residues. In germline, CDR1 is LGHDT, CDR2 YNNKEL (reference sequence). Trimming left V 1 base short and J 6 bases short, with 13 bases between.

With respect to this clone: In the same sample, other DNA sequences code for this CDR3. The J gene is TRBJ2-5, the V gene TRBV9; TRBD2 agrees at 10 bases. J was trimmed by 3 bases and V by 4 bases; bases with no gene match: 6. CDR1 SGDLS and CDR2 YYNGEE come from the germline V gene. CDR3 size: 15 residues. CDR3 nucleotides: TGTGCCAGCAGCCCCGGGACTAGCGTTAAAGAGACCCAGTACTTC. As protein: CASSPGTSVKETQYF. The full variable domain, in which reference TRBV9 and TRBJ2-5 provide the parts outside the CDR3, is DSGVTQTPKHLITATGQRVTLRCSPRSGDLSVYWYQQSLDQGLQFLIQYYNGEERAKGNILERFSAQQFPDLHSELNLSSLELGDSALYFCASSPGTSVKETQYFGPGTRLLVL.

This clone was seen a handful of times. The gene calls are TRBV11-2 and TRBJ1-3; D unclear. Germline V gene data show CDR1 as SGHAT and CDR2 as FQNNGV. The CDR3 covers 12 residues. Trimming cost V 5 bases and J 9 bases, with 11 bases left between them. The CDR3 spells CASSLLMGTIYF. For the CDR3, the DNA is TGTGCCAGCAGCCTCCTGATGGGCACCATATATTTT.

The chain uses TRBV28 and TRBJ1-2; D is perhaps TRBD1 (5 bases). V gave up 1 base and J gave up 7 bases, with 16 bases separating them. The CDR3 is 15 residues long. Germline loops: CDR1 MDHEN, CDR2 SYDVKM. The CDR3 region has the DNA TGTGCCAGCAGTTTATCATGGGGCCTAACTCTTGGCTACACCTTC. Encoded protein: CASSLSWGLTLGYTF.

This clone has more than one count but fewer than ten. An end of the junction differs from the germline gene, which may be a read error. The chain couples TRBV24-1 to TRBJ2-3; unclear D gene. The CDR3 totals 13 residues. Germline V gene sequence: CDR1 KGHDR, CDR2 SFDVKD. CDR3 amino acids: CATGDSSTDTQYF. CDR3 DNA: TGTGCCACCGGTGACTCTAGCACAGATACGCAGTATTTT.

This clone was seen just once. The V gene is TRBV10-3, the J gene TRBJ2-7; a weak D match, TRBD2 (5 bases). Germline assignment: CDR1 ENHRY and CDR2 SYGVKD. The ends were cut back, 7 bases at V and 2 bases at J, with 12 bases in the middle. CDR3 length equals 13 residues. This chain's CDR3 is CAIKGRDPYEQYF. DNA of the CDR3: TGTGCCATCAAGGGTCGGGATCCCTACGAGCAGTACTTC.